Sequencing of this TCR beta chain was carried out in a study of blood T cell repertoires in COVID-19. J was trimmed by 2 bases and V by 5 bases; bases with no gene match: 10. Germline V gives CDR1 MDHEN, CDR2 SYDVKM. This CDR3 is built from 16 residues. Participants were aged 18 to 89 years, lived in about two dozen US areas, and enrolled virtually. Sequencing was performed with immunoSEQ multiplex PCR; in TCRdb, only in-frame clones are kept and a portion is missing. The data show around 180,000 clones, roughly nine tenths seen once. Sequenced material: PBMCs or T cells enriched from blood (not recorded which). The clonotype originates from a woman in her thirties or forties with acute COVID-19. V is TRBV28 and J is TRBJ2-7, with 9 bases matching TRBD1. The CDR3 DNA is TGTGCCAGCAGTCCTCTCGACAGGGGGAAAACCTACGAGCAGTACTTC. Translated: CASSPLDRGKTYEQYF.